The T cell receptor (beta chain) under discussion was sequenced for a study of early T cells in non-severe SARS-CoV-2 infection. This clonotype was found many times. Tagging with unique molecular identifiers was applied to individual cDNA molecules. TCRdb processed the 5' RACE reads anew with MiXCR; each CDR3 protein has one entry. The sample includes under 95,000 distinct CDR3 sequences, over 9.5% of them seen just once. Germline V gives CDR1 SGHVS, CDR2 FNYEAQ. Trimming shortened V by 7 bases and J by 9 bases, and 19 bases separated the two germline ends. The CDR3 loop spans 14 amino acids. The source of this sequence is an adult who was a healthcare worker with PCR-confirmed SARS-CoV-2 infection or an uninfected control (not recorded which). Sequenced input: whole blood. The V call is TRBV7-6, the J call TRBJ2-1; D might be TRBD2 (7 bases). The CDR3 protein is CASTPPGGNREQFF. The CDR3 coding sequence is TGTGCCAGCACCCCTCCGGGGGGCAATCGTGAGCAGTTCTTC.